This T cell receptor (beta chain) comes out of a study of cytomegalovirus exposure and HLA in healthy donors. Notes on the study in general: The authors excluded some V segments, including TRBV6-2 and TRBV6-3, as indistinguishable.

The CDR3 sequence is 13 residues long. Germline CDR1 and CDR2: SQVTM and ANQGSEA. The V and J ends lost 7 bases and 1 base, in that order; junction bases with no gene match: 4. The PCR used 60 Vbeta and 13 Jbeta primers. Clones were sequenced by immunoSEQ multiplex PCR, and TCRdb holds only the in-frame ones, with some missing. The record lists tens of thousands of clones, of which the ten most abundant hold roughly 6.2%. As regards this clone: What it recognizes is unknown.

The genes are TRBV29-1 and TRBJ2-7; 10 positions agree with TRBD1. Sequencing input: PBMCs. The sequence derives from a man aged 25-45 years in good health and CMV-seronegative. The CDR3: CSGGQGTSYEQYF. The DNA of the CDR3 is TGCAGCGGGGGACAGGGGACATCCTACGAGCAGTACTTC.